The 12 T cell receptor beta chains below all came from one sample that was sequenced in a study of T cell changes during pregnancy in multiple sclerosis. TCRdb keeps only in-frame clones here, not all; method: immunoSEQ multiplex PCR. The data show about 38,000 clones, 93% seen once. The sample here was CD8+ T cells from peripheral blood mononuclear cells, taken in the third trimester of pregnancy. These receptors were collected from a female donor with multiple sclerosis, enrolled in a pregnancy study.

The chain joins TRBV27 to TRBJ1-2; D perhaps matches TRBD1 (5 bases). V was clipped by 5 bases and J by 5 bases, with 6 bases between them. The CDR3 is 11 amino acids. Germline V gene data show CDR1 as MNHEY and CDR2 as SMNVEV (reference sequence). The CDR3 loop is CASSPGYGYTF. CDR3 nucleotides: TGTGCCAGCAGTCCAGGGTATGGCTACACCTTC.

The chain employs TRBV5-8 and TRBJ2-1; TRBD2 is a possible D gene (5 bases). Germline CDR1 SGHTS, CDR2 YDEGEE. The V end was cut by 5 bases, the J end by 7 bases, with 13 bases between. The CDR3 runs to 13 residues. The CDR3 sequence is CASRLSGSNEQFF. DNA of the CDR3: TGTGCCAGCAGGCTCAGCGGATCGAATGAGCAGTTCTTC.

The chain combines TRBV4-1 with TRBJ2-1; D might be TRBD2 (5 bases). Trimming removed 0 bases at V and 7 bases at J, with 19 bases between. Germline CDR1 reads MGHRA; CDR2 reads YSYEKL. The CDR3 is made up of 17 amino acids. The CDR3 is CASSQESGPGFMNEQFF. CDR3 bases: TGCGCCAGCAGCCAAGAATCCGGACCGGGATTCATGAATGAGCAGTTCTTC.

This chain links TRBV7-9 with TRBJ2-3, with 14 bases lining up with TRBD2. Germline CDR1 SEHNR, CDR2 FQNEAQ (reference sequence). V gave up 1 base and J gave up 2 bases; unmatched junction bases: 2. The CDR3 is made up of 17 amino acids. CDR3 DNA: TGTGCCAGCAGCTTAGGGACTAGCGGGGGGCACACAGATACGCAGTATTTT. Protein sequence: CASSLGTSGGHTDTQYF.

The J gene is TRBJ2-1, the V gene TRBV6-4, with TRBD1 identical over 10 bases. CDR3 length equals 15 residues. Looked up from germline, CDR1 is MRHNA and CDR2 is SNTAGT. The V gene end was trimmed by 8 bases and the J gene end by 6 bases; junction bases not matched to a gene: 10. The CDR3 region is CASGNGTGEANEQFF. CDR3 nucleotide sequence: TGTGCCAGCGGAAACGGGACAGGGGAGGCCAATGAGCAGTTCTTC.

The genes are TRBV2 and TRBJ2-3; 13 nucleotides line up with TRBD2. With V trimmed by 3 bases and J by 8 bases, 5 bases remained unmatched. Germline V gene lookup returns CDR1 SNHLY and CDR2 FYNNEI. The length of the CDR3 is 15 residues. CDR3 nucleotides: TGTGCCAGCAGTGAGACTAGCGGGGGGCTCGTTACGCAGTATTTT. It specifies CASSETSGGLVTQYF.

This clone was seen just once. This chain connects TRBV2 to TRBJ2-1, with 10 bases that match TRBD2. V lost 4 bases, J lost 2 bases, and 11 bases stayed unmatched. In germline, CDR1 is SNHLY, CDR2 FYNNEI. CDR3 length: 18 amino acids. CDR3 nucleotides: TGTGCCAGCAGTGTAGGGGGTACTAGCGGGGAGACCTACAATGAGCAGTTCTTC. It yields the protein CASSVGGTSGETYNEQFF.

This clone was observed a few times. V is TRBV7-9 and J is TRBJ2-1; no definite D call. CDR3 length equals 11 residues. Trimming stripped 3 bases from V and 8 bases from J, with 5 bases between. Germline lookup yields CDR1 SEHNR and CDR2 FQNEAQ (reference sequence). For the CDR3, the DNA is TGTGCCAGCAGCTTTAATGATGAGCAGTTCTTC. It encodes CASSFNDEQFF.

The chain carries TRBV9 and TRBJ2-1, with 10 bases that match TRBD2. V was clipped by 3 bases and J by 9 bases; unmatched bases: 9. CDR1 and CDR2 (germline): SGDLS, YYNGEE. This CDR3 has 15 residues. CDR3 loop: CASSESGGVGSEQFF. The CDR3 bases are TGTGCCAGCAGCGAAAGCGGGGGGGTAGGTAGTGAGCAGTTCTTC.

The genes are TRBV16 and TRBJ2-7, with 10 bases that match TRBD1. Germline V gene sequence: CDR1 KGHSY, CDR2 FQNENV. The CDR3 runs 13 residues. With 3 bases clipped from V and 4 bases from J, the junction kept 0 bases outside the gene matches. CDR3 in amino acids: CASSQGQGYEQYF. The CDR3 bases are TGTGCCAGCAGCCAGGGACAGGGGTACGAGCAGTACTTC.

The chain couples TRBV11-1 to TRBJ1-5, with a possible D match to TRBD1 (5 bases). CDR3 length: 15 residues. The V end was cut by 5 bases, the J end by 4 bases, with 15 bases between. Germline lookup yields CDR1 SGHAT and CDR2 FQDESV (reference sequence). The DNA of the CDR3 is TGTGCCAGCAGCGCCGGACGGGGGGGGAATCAGCCCCAGCATTTT. Amino acids: CASSAGRGGNQPQHF.

The J gene is TRBJ2-7, the V gene TRBV5-1; TRBD1 is a possible D gene (6 bases). CDR1 is SGHRS, CDR2 YFSETQ, per germline. Trimming shortened V by 0 bases and J by 4 bases, and 8 bases separated the two germline ends. The CDR3 loop spans 13 amino acids. Here the CDR3 DNA reads TGCGCCAGCAGCTTGGGGGGACAATACGAGCAGTACTTC. Amino acid sequence: CASSLGGQYEQYF.